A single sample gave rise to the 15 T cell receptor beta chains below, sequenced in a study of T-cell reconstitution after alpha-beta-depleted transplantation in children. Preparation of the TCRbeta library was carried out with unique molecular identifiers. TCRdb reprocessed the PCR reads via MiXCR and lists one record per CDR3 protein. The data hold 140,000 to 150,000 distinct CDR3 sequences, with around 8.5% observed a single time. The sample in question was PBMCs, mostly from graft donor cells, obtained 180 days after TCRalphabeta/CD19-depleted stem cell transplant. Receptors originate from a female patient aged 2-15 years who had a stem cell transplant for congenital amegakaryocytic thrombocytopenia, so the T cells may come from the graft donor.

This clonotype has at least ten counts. The chain's CDR3 is CASSRAWGAGETQYF. In DNA, the CDR3 is TGTGCCAGCAGTCGTGCTTGGGGGGCCGGAGAGACCCAGTACTTC. The chain links TRBV12-3 or TRBV12-4 to TRBJ2-5; tentatively, D is TRBD1 or TRBD2 (6 bases each). The CDR3 spans 15 residues. Deletions cut 5 bases from V and 4 bases from J, with 17 bases between.

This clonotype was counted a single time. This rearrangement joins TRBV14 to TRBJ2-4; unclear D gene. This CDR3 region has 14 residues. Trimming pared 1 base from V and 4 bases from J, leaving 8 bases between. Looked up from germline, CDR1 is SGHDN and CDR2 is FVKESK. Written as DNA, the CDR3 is TGTGCCAGCAGCCAAGGTGTCCGAAAAAACATTCAGTACTTC. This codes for CASSQGVRKNIQYF.

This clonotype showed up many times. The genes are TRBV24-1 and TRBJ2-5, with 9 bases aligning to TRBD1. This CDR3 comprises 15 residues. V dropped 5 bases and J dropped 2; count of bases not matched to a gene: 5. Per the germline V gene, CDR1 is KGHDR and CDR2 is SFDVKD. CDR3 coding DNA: TGTGCCACCAGTGCCCCGGACAGGGGACAAGAGACCCAGTACTTC. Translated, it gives CATSAPDRGQETQYF.

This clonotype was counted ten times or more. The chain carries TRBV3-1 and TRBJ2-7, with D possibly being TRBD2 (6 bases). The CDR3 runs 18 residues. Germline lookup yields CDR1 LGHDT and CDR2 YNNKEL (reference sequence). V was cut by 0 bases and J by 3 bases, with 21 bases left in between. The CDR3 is CASSQDYPLLAVYYEQYF. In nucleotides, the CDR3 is TGTGCCAGCAGCCAAGATTACCCCCTGTTAGCGGTTTACTACGAGCAGTACTTC.

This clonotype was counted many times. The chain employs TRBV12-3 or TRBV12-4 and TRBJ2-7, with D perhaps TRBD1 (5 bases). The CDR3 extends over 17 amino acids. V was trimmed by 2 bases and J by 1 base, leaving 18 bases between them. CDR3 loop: CASSLRVGTGLSYEQYF. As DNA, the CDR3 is TGTGCCAGCAGTTTAAGAGTGGGCACAGGCCTTTCCTACGAGCAGTACTTC.

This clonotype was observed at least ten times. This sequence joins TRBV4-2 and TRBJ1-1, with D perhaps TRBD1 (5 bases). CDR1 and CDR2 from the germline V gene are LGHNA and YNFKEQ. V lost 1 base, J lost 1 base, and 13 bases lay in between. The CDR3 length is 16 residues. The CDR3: CASSQVAYGQNTEAFF. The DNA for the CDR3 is TGTGCCAGCAGCCAAGTTGCGTATGGACAGAACACTGAAGCTTTCTTT.

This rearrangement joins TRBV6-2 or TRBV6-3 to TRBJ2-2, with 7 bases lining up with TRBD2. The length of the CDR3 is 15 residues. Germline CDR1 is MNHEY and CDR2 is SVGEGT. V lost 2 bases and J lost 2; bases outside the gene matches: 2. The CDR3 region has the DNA TGTGCCAGCAGTTACGGGGACTACAACACCGGGGAGCTGTTTTTT. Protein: CASSYGDYNTGELFF.

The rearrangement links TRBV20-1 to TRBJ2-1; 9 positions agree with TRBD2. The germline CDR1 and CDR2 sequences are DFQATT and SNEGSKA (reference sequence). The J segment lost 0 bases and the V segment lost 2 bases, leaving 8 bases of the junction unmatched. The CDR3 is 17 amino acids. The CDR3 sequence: CSARSGLAKSSYNEQFF. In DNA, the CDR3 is TGCAGTGCTAGATCCGGACTAGCGAAAAGCTCCTACAATGAGCAGTTCTTC.

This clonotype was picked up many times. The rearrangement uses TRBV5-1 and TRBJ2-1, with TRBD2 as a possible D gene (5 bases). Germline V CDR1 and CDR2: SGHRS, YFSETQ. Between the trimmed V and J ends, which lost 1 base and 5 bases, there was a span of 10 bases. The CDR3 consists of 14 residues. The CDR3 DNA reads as TGCGCCAGCAGCTTGAACGGGGTTAACAATGAGCAGTTCTTC. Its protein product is CASSLNGVNNEQFF.

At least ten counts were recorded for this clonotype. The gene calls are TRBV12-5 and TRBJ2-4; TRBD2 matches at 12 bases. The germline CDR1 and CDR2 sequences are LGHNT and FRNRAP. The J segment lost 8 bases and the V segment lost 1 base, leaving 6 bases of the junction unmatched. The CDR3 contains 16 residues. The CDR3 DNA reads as TGTGCTAGTGGTTTGGGACTAGCGGGAGCGGGGGACATTCAGTACTTC. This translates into CASGLGLAGAGDIQYF. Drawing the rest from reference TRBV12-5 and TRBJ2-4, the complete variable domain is DARVTQTPRHKVTEMGQEVTMRCQPILGHNTVFWYRQTMMQGLELLAYFRNRAPLDDSGMPKDRFSAEMPDATLATLKIQPSEPRDSAVYFCASGLGLAGAGDIQYFGAGTRLSVL.

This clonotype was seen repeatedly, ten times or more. CDR3 coding DNA: TGTGCCAGCAGCCAATGGATGGGGGGGGGCGAGCAGTTCTTC. Translated, it gives CASSQWMGGGEQFF. The chain is built from TRBV28 and TRBJ2-1, with D perhaps TRBD2 (7 bases). Trimming left V 6 bases short and J 10 bases short, with 19 bases between. The CDR3 spans 14 residues. Germline lookup yields CDR1 MDHEN and CDR2 SYDVKM.

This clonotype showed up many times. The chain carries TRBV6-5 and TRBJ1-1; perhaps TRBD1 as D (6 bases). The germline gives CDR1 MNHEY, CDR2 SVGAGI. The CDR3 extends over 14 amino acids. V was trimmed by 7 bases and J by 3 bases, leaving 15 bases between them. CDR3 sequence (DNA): TGTGCCAGCACCTACAGGGAGAGGGACACTGAAGCTTTCTTT. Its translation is CASTYRERDTEAFF.

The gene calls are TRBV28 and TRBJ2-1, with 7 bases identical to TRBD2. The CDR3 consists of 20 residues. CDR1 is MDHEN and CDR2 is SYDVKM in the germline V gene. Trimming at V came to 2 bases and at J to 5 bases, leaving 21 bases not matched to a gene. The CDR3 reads CASSLQGGSFGTLKNNEQFF. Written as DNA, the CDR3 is TGTGCCAGCAGTTTACAAGGCGGGAGTTTTGGGACCCTTAAGAACAATGAGCAGTTCTTC.

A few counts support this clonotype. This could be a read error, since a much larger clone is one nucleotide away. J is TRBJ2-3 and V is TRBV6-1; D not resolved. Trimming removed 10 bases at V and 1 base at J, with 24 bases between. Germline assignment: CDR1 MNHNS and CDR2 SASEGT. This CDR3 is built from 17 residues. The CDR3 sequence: CATRKALWGSGTDTQYF. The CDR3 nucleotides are TGTGCCACCAGGAAGGCCTTGTGGGGTTCCGGCACAGATACGCAGTATTTT.

The CDR3 coding sequence is TGTGCCAGCAGCTTTCAAGCGGGGGATGAGACCCAGTACTTC. The encoded protein is CASSFQAGDETQYF. V is TRBV7-2 and J is TRBJ2-5; 8 bases map to TRBD2. This CDR3 is 14 amino acids long. With V trimmed by 3 bases and J by 5 bases, 5 bases remained unmatched. Germline CDR1 is SGHTA and CDR2 is FQGNSA.